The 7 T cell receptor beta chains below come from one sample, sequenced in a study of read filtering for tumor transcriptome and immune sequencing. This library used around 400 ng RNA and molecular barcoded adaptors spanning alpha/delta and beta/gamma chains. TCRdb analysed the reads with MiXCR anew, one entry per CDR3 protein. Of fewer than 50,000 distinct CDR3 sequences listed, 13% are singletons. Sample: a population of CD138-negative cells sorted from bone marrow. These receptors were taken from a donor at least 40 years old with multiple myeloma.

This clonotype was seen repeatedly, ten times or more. CDR3 in amino acids: CASTSVGGATYEQYF. Here the CDR3 DNA reads TGTGCCAGCACCTCGGTAGGGGGAGCGACCTACGAGCAGTACTTC. The gene calls are TRBV28 and TRBJ2-7, with D possibly TRBD1 on 6 matching bases. The CDR3 is 15 residues long. V was clipped by 7 bases and J by 2 bases, with 18 bases between them. Germline lookup yields CDR1 MDHEN and CDR2 SYDVKM.

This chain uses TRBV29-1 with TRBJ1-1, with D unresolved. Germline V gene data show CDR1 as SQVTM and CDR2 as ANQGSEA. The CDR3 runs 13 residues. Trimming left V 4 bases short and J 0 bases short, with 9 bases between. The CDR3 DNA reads TGCAGCGTTGTACGGGGTTTGAACACTGAAGCTTTCTTT. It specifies CSVVRGLNTEAFF. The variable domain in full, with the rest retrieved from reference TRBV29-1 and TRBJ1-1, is SAVISQKPSRDICQRGTSLTIQCQVDSQVTMMFWYRQQPGQSLTLIATANQGSEATYESGFVIDKFPISRPNLTFSTLTVSNMSPEDSSIYLCSVVRGLNTEAFFGQGTRLTVV.

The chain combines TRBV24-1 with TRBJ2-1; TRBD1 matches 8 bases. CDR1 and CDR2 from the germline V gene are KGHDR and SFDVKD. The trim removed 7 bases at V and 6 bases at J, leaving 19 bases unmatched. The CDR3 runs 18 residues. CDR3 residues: CATSLQGGLGDFTNEQFF. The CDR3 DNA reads TGTGCCACCAGCCTACAGGGGGGACTGGGGGACTTTACCAATGAGCAGTTCTTC.

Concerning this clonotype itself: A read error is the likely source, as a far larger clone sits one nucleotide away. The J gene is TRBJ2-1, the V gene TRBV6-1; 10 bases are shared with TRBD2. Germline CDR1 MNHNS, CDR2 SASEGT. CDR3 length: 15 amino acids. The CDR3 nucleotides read TGTGCCAGCAGTTTCACTAGCGGGACCGACAATGGGCAGTTCTTC. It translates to CASSFTSGTDNGQFF.

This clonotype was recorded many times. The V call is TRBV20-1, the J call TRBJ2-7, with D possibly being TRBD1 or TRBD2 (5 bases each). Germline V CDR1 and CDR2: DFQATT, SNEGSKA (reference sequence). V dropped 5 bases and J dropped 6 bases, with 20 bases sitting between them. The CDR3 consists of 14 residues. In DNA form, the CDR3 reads TGCAGTGCTGGCCGGGACCCCGGCTCACCCGAGCAGTACTTC. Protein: CSAGRDPGSPEQYF.

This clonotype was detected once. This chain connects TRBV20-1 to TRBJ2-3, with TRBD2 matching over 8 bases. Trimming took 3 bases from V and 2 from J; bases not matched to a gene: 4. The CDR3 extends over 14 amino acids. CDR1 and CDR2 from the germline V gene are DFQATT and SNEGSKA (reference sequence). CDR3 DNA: TGCAGTGCTAGTAGAGCGGGGGCCACAGATACGCAGTATTTT. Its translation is CSASRAGATDTQYF.

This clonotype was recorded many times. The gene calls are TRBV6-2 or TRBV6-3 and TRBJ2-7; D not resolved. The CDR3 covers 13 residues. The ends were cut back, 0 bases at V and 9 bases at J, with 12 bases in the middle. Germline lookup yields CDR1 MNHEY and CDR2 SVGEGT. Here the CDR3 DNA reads TGTGCCAGCAGTTACTCCGGCTCTCAGGTGCAGTACTTC. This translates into CASSYSGSQVQYF.